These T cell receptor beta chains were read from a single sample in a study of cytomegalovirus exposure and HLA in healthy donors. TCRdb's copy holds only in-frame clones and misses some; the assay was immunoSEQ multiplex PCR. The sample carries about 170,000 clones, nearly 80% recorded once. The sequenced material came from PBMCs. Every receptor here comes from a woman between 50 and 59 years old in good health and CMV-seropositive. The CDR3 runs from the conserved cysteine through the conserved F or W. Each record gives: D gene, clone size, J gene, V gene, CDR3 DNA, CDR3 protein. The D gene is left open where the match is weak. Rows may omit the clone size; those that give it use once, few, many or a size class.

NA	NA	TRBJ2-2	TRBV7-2	TGTGCCAGCAGCCAAGAACAGGGTCGCGGGGAGCTGTTTTTT	CASSQEQGRGELFF
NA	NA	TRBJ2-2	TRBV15	TGTGCCACCCGTCGACAGGCGCGCACCGGGGAGCTGTTTTTT	CATRRQARTGELFF
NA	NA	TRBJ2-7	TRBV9	TGTGCCAGCAGCGTAGGCCCCGACAGGAGCTCCTACGAGCAGTACTTC	CASSVGPDRSSYEQYF
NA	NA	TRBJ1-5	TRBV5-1	TGCGCCAGCAGCTTCGACACCGGACAGCCCCAGCATTTT	CASSFDTGQPQHF
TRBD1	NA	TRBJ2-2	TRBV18	TGTGCCAGCTCACTAACTGACAGGGGCCTCCCCATCCTGAACACCGGGGAGCTGTTTTTT	CASSLTDRGLPILNTGELFF
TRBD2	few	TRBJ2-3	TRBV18	TGTGCCAGCTCACCGCCCAGCGGGAGGGCTCGGTATTTT	CASSPPSGRARYF
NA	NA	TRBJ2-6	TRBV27	TGTGCCAGCTCAATTCTAGGCTCTGGGGCCAACGTCCTGACTTTC	CASSILGSGANVLTF
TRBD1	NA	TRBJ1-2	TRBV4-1	TGCGCCAGCAGCCAATTCGGGACAGCAACTGGCTACACCTTC	CASSQFGTATGYTF
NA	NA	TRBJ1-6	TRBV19	TGTGCCAGTAGTATAGAGCCAGGGAACTATGATAATTCACCCCTCCACTTT	CASSIEPGNYDNSPLHF
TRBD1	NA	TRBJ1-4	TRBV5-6	TGTGCCAGCAGCTTGGCCTCAGGGGGTGAAAAACTGTTTTTT	CASSLASGGEKLFF
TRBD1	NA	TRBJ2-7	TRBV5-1	TGCGCCAGCAGCTTAGGGACAGGGCATGGCAACGAGCAGTACTTC	CASSLGTGHGNEQYF
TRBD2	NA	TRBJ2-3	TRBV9	TGTGCCAGCAGCCCCCCTAGCGGGAGGGCCGGAGATACGCAGTATTTT	CASSPPSGRAGDTQYF
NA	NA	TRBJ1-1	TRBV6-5	TGTGCCAGCAGTTCCCCAGGGTTGGACACTGAAGCTTTCTTT	CASSSPGLDTEAFF
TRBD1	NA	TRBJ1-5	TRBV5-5	TGTGCCAGCGACCTGGGGACAGGGGGCGCGGGTCAGCCCCAGCATTTT	CASDLGTGGAGQPQHF
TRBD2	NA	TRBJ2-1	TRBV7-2	TGTGCCAGCAGCCGGTCTAGCGGGGGGGCCTGGCAGTTCTTC	CASSRSSGGAWQFF
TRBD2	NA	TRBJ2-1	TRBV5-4	TGTGCCAGCAGCCAAACTAGCGACTCCTACAATGAGCAGTTCTTC	CASSQTSDSYNEQFF
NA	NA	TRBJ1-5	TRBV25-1	TGTGCCAGCAGTCAGGCCGGGGGAATAGATCAGCCCCAGCATTTT	CASSQAGGIDQPQHF
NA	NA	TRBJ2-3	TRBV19	TGTGCCAGTAGTATGGTAGTTCGCGCCACAGATACGCAGTATTTT	CASSMVVRATDTQYF
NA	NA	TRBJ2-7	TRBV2	TGTGCCAGCAATGCGGACAATGGGCCCTACGAGCAGTACTTC	CASNADNGPYEQYF
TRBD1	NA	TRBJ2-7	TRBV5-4	TGTGCCAGCAGCTCCAACGGACAGGGGGGCGAGCAGTACTTC	CASSSNGQGGEQYF
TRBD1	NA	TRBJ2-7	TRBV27	TGTGCCAGCAGTTTCGGACAGGGCGGAGTATACGAGCAGTACTTC	CASSFGQGGVYEQYF
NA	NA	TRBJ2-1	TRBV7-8	TGTGCCAGCAGCCAGGTGGCGGTCCAGGTCGGCGCCGGAGGCAATGAGCAGTTCTTC	CASSQVAVQVGAGGNEQFF
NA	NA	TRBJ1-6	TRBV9	TGTGCCAGCAGCGCCCGGGACACCAGCAATTCACCCCTCCACTTT	CASSARDTSNSPLHF
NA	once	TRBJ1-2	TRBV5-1	TGCGCCAGCAGCTTGGTTACAGGGCGCGATGGCTACACCTTC	CASSLVTGRDGYTF
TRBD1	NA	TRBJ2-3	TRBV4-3	TGCGCCAGCAGCCCGGGGACAGGGGATACGCAGTATTTT	CASSPGTGDTQYF
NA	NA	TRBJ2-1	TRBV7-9	TGTGCCAGCAGCTTGAATACAAGAGGGCAGTTCTTC	CASSLNTRGQFF
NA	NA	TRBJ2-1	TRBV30	TGTGCCTGGAGTAGCTTACAGGGTGGGGGATCATCCTACAATGAGCAGTTCTTC	CAWSSLQGGGSSYNEQFF
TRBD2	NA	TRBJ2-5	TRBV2	TGTGCCAGCAGGCGACTAGCGGGAGCGGAGACCCAGTACTTC	CASRRLAGAETQYF
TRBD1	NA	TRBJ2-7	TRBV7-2	TGTGCCAGCAGCCGCGGACAGGGGCACTACGAGCAGTACTTC	CASSRGQGHYEQYF
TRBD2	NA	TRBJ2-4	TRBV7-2	TGTGCCAGCAGCTTAGGCGGGGGGGATTTCCTTCAGTACTTC	CASSLGGGDFLQYF
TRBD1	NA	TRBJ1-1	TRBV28	TGTGCCAGCATGACAGGGCAGCCGAACACTGAAGCTTTCTTT	CASMTGQPNTEAFF
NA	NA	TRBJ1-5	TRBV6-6	TGTGCCAGCACTGACAGCCTAAATCAGCCCCAGCATTTT	CASTDSLNQPQHF
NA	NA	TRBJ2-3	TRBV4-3	TGCGCCAGCAGCCAAGATGCGGGGGCCACAGATACGCAGTATTTT	CASSQDAGATDTQYF
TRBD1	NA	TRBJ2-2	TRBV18	TGTGCCAGCTCACCAATGACAGGGGGCGCGATCGGGGAGCTGTTTTTT	CASSPMTGGAIGELFF
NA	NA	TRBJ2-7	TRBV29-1	TGCAGCGTAGTCAGGCCTATCCCTCCCTACGAGCAGTACTTC	CSVVRPIPPYEQYF
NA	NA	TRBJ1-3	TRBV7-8	TGTGCCAGCAGCCTACAGGTCTCTGGAAACACCATATATTTT	CASSLQVSGNTIYF
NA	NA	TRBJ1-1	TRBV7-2	TGTGCCAGCAGCACGACAAGAATGAACACTGAAGCTTTCTTT	CASSTTRMNTEAFF
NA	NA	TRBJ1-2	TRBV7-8	TGTGCCAGCAGCCATACAGGCAATGTAAACGACTATGGCTACACCTTC	CASSHTGNVNDYGYTF
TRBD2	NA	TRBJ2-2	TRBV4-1	TGCGCCAGCAGCCGCCCGGGACTAGGCACCGGGGAGCTGTTTTTT	CASSRPGLGTGELFF
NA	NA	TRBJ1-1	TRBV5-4	TGTGCCAGCAGCTTGGGGGGCCGCGGCACTGAAGCTTTCTTT	CASSLGGRGTEAFF
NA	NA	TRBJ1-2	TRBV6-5	TGTGCCAGCAGTTCCTCTCCGTACTATGGCTACACCTTC	CASSSSPYYGYTF
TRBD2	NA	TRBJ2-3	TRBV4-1	TGCGCCAGCAGCCGCAACCCACTAGCGGGAGTAGACGATACGCAGTATTTT	CASSRNPLAGVDDTQYF
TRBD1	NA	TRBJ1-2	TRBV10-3	TGTGCCACCGCCGGACAGGGGGCGTATGGCTACACCTTC	CATAGQGAYGYTF
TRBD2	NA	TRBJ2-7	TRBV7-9	TGTGCCAGCAGCTTATCGGGGAGGGACGAGCAGTACTTC	CASSLSGRDEQYF
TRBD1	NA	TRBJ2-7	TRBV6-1	TGTGCCATCACCTATTCAACAGGGGCCGAGCAGTACTTC	CAITYSTGAEQYF
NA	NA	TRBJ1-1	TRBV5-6	TGTGCCAGCAGCCTCGGGGTGGGGAACACTGAAGCTTTCTTT	CASSLGVGNTEAFF
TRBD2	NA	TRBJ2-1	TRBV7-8	TGTGCCAGCAGCCCCGGGAGGGCCGGGGAGAATGAGCAGTTCTTC	CASSPGRAGENEQFF
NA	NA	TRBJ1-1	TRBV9	TGTGCCAGCAGCGTAGGCGTCTCCCCCTACAACACTGAAGCTTTCTTT	CASSVGVSPYNTEAFF